This T cell receptor beta chain came from a study of Graves' ophthalmopathy and Graves' hyperthyroidism. The CDR3 totals 14 residues. Losses at the gene ends were 4 bases for V and 7 bases for J; bases not matched to a gene: 8. The V gene's germline CDR1 is LGHDT and CDR2 YNNKEL (reference sequence). RNA transcripts were the template, and TCR beta CDR3 regions were amplified from them. First-round RT-PCR with HTBI primers preceded a second-round multiplex PCR. TCRdb reprocessed the multiplex PCR reads with MiXCR, giving one entry per CDR3 protein. The data contain roughly 230,000 distinct CDR3 sequences, about 22% of them singletons. Disease in donors with ophthalmopathy had moderate-to-severe activity, CAS ≥3, NOSPECS ≥4 and under 3 months' duration. Establishment of the diagnosis relied upon clinical symptoms, serum thyroxine, TRAb, thyroid ultrasound and orbital computed tomography.

This clonotype originated in a woman aged 50 to 60 with Graves' ophthalmopathy. The sample comprised peripheral blood. The V and J genes are TRBV3-1 and TRBJ2-7, with 9 bases that match TRBD2. In DNA, the CDR3 is TGTGCCAGCAGCCGGGAGGGACTAGCAGGTGAGCAGTACTTC. As protein: CASSREGLAGEQYF.